This TCR beta chain was recovered during a study of blood T cell repertoires in COVID-19. This clone has only one observation. The length of the CDR3 is 19 residues. CDR1 is SGHAT and CDR2 is FQNNGV in the germline V gene. V gave up 7 bases and J gave up 6 bases, with 28 bases separating them. Only in-frame clones appear in the TCRdb table, and some are missing; sequencing was by immunoSEQ multiplex PCR. The table lists some 200,000 clones, around 86% of them singletons, with around 6.3% in the top ten. The origin of this receptor is a woman aged 40 to 50 with acute or convalescent COVID-19. V and J are TRBV11-2 and TRBJ1-6; perhaps TRBD1 as D (6 bases). The sample was peripheral blood. The CDR3 here is CASTPTTPTPGRGNSPLHF. CDR3 DNA: TGTGCCAGCACCCCGACCACACCCACCCCCGGCAGGGGTAATTCACCCCTCCACTTT.